Listed below are T cell receptor beta chains from one sample, sequenced in a study of regulatory T cells in long-lasting Graves disease. TCRdb reprocessed the multiplex PCR reads via MiXCR and lists one record per CDR3 protein. The sample lists 300,000 to 500,000 distinct CDR3 sequences; around 21% were seen once. The sample consisted of peripheral blood mononuclear cells (PBMCs), taken when the disease was refractory, from a patient treated with antithyroid drugs. The receptors derive from a female donor with Graves disease. Both conserved end residues are part of each CDR3. The order of the fields is J gene, clone size, V gene, D gene, CDR3 DNA, CDR3 protein. A D gene is named only where the DNA matches it firmly. Clone size, where shown, is once, few, many, or a class for clones that have expanded.

TRBJ2-3,.,TRBV20-1,TRBD2,TGCAGTGCTGGGGTCCTAGCGGGAACAGATACGCAGTATTTT,CSAGVLAGTDTQYF
TRBJ2-2,many,TRBV12-3/TRBV12-4,TRBD1,TGTGCCAGCACCGAAGTAGGGACAGGGGGCCGAACCGGGGAGCTGTTTTTT,CASTEVGTGGRTGELFF
TRBJ2-7,.,TRBV5-1,TRBD2,TGCGCCAGCAGCTTTGGAAGCGGGAGAAGAAACGAGCAGTACTTC,CASSFGSGRRNEQYF
TRBJ1-1,.,TRBV5-6,.,TGTGCCAGCAGCTTATTCGGGACAACGGACACTGAAGCTTTCTTT,CASSLFGTTDTEAFF
TRBJ2-5,many,TRBV28,TRBD1,TGTGCCAGCAAGGGACCGACAGGGGGAAAAGAGACCCAGTACTTC,CASKGPTGGKETQYF
TRBJ2-5,many,TRBV7-8,.,TGTGCCAGCAGCTTACACCTGGCCTCAGGCCACCAAGAGACCCAGTACTTC,CASSLHLASGHQETQYF
TRBJ2-7,.,TRBV14,TRBD1,TGTGCCAGCAGCCAGGACCGGGACAGGAGTAAGCAGTACTTC,CASSQDRDRSKQYF
TRBJ2-7,few,TRBV12-3/TRBV12-4,.,TGTGCCAGCAGGAGGACCGCGTCGGAAGAGCAGTACTTC,CASRRTASEEQYF
TRBJ2-5,few,TRBV6-5,.,TGTGCCAGCAGTTACGGGATACAAGAGACCCAGTACTTC,CASSYGIQETQYF
TRBJ2-5,few,TRBV30,TRBD2,TGTGCCTGGAAGGGGACTAACCAAGAGACCCAGTACTTC,CAWKGTNQETQYF
TRBJ2-3,many,TRBV2,.,TGTGCCAGCAAGTCCGGGACATACACAGATACGCAGTATTTT,CASKSGTYTDTQYF